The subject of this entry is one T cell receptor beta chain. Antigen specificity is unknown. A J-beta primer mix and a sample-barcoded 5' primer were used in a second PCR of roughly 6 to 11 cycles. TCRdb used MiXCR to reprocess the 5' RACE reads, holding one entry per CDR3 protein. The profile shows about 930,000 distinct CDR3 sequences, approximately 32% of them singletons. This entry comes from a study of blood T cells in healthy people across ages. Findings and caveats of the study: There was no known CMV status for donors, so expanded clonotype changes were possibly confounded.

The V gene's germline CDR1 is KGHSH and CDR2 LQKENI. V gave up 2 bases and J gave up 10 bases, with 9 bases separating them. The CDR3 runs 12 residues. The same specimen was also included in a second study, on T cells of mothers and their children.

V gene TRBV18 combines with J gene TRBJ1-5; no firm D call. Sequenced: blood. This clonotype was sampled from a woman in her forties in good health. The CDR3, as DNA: TGTGCCAGCTCACCAGTGGGGTTTCCCCAGCATTTT. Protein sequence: CASSPVGFPQHF.